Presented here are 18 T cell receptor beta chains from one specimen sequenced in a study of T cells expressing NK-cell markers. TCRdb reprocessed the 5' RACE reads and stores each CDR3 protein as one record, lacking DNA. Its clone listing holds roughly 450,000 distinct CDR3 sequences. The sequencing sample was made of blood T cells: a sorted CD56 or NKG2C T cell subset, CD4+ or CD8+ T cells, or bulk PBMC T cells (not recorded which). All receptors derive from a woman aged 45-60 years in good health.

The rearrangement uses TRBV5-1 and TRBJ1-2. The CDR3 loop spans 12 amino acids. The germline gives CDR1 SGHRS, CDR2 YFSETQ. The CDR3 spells CASSPANYGYTF.

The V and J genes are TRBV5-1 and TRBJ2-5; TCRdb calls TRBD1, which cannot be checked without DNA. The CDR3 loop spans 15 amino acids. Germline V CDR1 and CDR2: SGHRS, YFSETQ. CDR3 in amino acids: CASSLAGGSTETQYF.

The CDR3 loop reads CASRNIRTTRAGELFF. The chain couples TRBV7-9 to TRBJ2-2; TCRdb calls TRBD2, which cannot be checked without DNA. Per the germline V gene, CDR1 is SEHNR and CDR2 is FQNEAQ (reference sequence). The CDR3 is 16 residues long.

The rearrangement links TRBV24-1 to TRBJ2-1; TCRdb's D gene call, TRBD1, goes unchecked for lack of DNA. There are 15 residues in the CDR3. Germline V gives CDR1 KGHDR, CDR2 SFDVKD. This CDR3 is CATSDWSQGDREQFF.

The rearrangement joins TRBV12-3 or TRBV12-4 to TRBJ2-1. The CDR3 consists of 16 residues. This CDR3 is CASSTYRRAPYNEQFF.

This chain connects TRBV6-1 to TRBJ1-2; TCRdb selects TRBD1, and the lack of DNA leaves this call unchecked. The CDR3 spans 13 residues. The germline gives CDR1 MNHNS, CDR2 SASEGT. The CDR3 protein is CAIGQGASGGYTF.

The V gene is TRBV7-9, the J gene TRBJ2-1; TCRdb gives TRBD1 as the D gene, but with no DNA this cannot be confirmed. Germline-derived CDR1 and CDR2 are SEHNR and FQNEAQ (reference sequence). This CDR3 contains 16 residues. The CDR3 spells CASSLGGGLSYNEQFF.

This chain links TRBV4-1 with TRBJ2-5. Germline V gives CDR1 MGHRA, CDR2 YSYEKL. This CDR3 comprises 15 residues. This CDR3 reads CASSQFWPAETAQYF.

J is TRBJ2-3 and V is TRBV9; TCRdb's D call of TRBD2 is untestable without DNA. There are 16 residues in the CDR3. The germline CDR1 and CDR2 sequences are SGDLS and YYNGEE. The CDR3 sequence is CASSVKGREVTDTQYF.

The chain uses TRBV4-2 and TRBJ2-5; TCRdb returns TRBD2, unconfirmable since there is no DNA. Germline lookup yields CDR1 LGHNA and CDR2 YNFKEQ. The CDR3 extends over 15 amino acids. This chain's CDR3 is CASSQGSGQGETQYF.

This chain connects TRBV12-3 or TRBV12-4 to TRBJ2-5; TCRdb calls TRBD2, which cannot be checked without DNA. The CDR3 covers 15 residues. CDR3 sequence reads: CASSFVAGGRETQYF.

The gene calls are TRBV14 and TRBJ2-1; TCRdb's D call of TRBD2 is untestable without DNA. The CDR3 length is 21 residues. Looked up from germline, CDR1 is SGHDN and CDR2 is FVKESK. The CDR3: CASSQGATGSRLAASYNEQFF.

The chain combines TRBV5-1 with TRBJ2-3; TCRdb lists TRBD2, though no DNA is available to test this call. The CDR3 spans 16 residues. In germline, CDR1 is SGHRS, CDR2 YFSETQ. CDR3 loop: CASSLEAGVGTDTQYF.

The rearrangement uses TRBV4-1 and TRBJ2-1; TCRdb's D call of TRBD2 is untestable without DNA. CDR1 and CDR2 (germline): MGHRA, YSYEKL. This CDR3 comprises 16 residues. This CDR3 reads CASSQPTSGDGNEQFF.

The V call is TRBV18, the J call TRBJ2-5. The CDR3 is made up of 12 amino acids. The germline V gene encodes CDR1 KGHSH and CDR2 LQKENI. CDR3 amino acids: CASSPPGETQYF.

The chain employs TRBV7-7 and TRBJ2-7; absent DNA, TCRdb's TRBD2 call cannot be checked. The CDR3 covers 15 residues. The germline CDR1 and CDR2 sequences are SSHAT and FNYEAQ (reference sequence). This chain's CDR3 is CASSPLPSGTYEQYF.

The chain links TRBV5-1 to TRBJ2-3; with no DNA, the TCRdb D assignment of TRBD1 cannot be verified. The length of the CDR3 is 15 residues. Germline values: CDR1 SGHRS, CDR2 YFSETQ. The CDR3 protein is CASRPAGVGTDTQYF.

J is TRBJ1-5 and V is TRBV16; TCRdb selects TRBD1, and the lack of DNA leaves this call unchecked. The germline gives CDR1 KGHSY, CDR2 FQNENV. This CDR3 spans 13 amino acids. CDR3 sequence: CASSQAEGQPQHF.